Listed here are 10 T cell receptor beta chains from one sample, sequenced in a study of regulatory T cells in long-lasting Graves disease. Time point given: persistent/refractory GD, antithyroid drugs over 5 years with positive TRAb. Scientists built the TCR library using RNA that was extracted from PBMCs. HTBI primers from iRepertoire and Arm-PCR of CDR3 regions yielded the TCR beta libraries. Each CDR3 protein is one row after TCRdb ran MiXCR on the multiplex PCR reads. The table shows around 460,000 distinct CDR3 sequences, with 22% occurring only once. The source was peripheral blood mononuclear cells (PBMCs), collected when the disease was refractory, from a patient treated with antithyroid drugs. These receptor sequences come from a female donor with Graves disease.

Many counts were recorded for this clonotype. The J gene is TRBJ1-4, the V gene TRBV6-1; TRBD1 matches 8 bases. The germline V gene has CDR1 MNHNS and CDR2 SASEGT. The CDR3 runs to 15 residues. V lost 8 bases and J lost 3; bases outside the gene matches: 8. The chain's CDR3 is CASRIRDRPNEKLFF. CDR3 DNA sequence: TGTGCCAGCCGGATCCGGGACAGGCCTAATGAAAAACTGTTTTTT.

Many counts were recorded for this clonotype. The rearrangement links TRBV29-1 to TRBJ2-7, with D perhaps assigned TRBD1 or TRBD2 (6 bases each). Trimming removed 7 bases at V and 2 bases at J, with 12 bases between. Germline lookup yields CDR1 SQVTM and CDR2 ANQGSEA. This CDR3 is 12 amino acids long. CDR3 sequence (DNA): TGCAGCGCCTTCGGGGGCACCTACGAGCAGTACTTC. Protein: CSAFGGTYEQYF.

There are many counts of this clonotype. The chain employs TRBV15 and TRBJ1-4; D is unresolved. The CDR3 covers 14 residues. V lost 5 bases, J lost 8 bases, and 15 bases lay in between. Germline values: CDR1 LNHNV, CDR2 YYDKDF (reference sequence). The CDR3 DNA reads as TGTGCCACCAGCTACCGGAGTGGAAGGGAAAAACTGTTTTTT. It codes for CATSYRSGREKLFF.

Concerning this clonotype itself: Since a much larger clone is just one base distant, this may be a read error. V and J are TRBV5-1 and TRBJ2-7; D possibly corresponds to TRBD2 (5 bases). The length of the CDR3 is 15 residues. Germline values: CDR1 SGHRS, CDR2 YFSETQ. V was clipped by 5 bases and J by 2 bases, with 17 bases between them. The CDR3 DNA reads as TGCGCCAGCAGTAAGAGCGGTGGAGAACCCTACGAGCAGTACTTC. Its translation is CASSKSGGEPYEQYF.

The CDR3 protein is CASSLGTTGTDTQHF. Written as DNA, the CDR3 is TGTGCCAGCAGTTTAGGGACCACTGGCACAGATACGCAGCATTTT. The chain recombines TRBV28 with TRBJ2-3; tentative D call: TRBD1 (5 bases). The last part of the DNA fits TRBJ1-5 better; the J call may be wrong. This CDR3 has 15 amino acids. CDR1 is MDHEN, CDR2 SYDVKM, per germline.

On this clonotype itself: A much larger clone differs by one base, so this may be a read error. This chain uses TRBV5-5 with TRBJ2-5; tentatively, D is TRBD1 or TRBD2 (5 bases each). The CDR3 length is 14 residues. Germline CDR1 and CDR2: SGHKS and YYEKEE (reference sequence). Trimming stripped 2 bases from V and 7 bases from J, with 15 bases between. The CDR3 protein is CASSFRADGGTQYF. The CDR3 region has the DNA TGTGCCAGCAGCTTCAGGGCTGATGGGGGGACCCAGTACTTC. The full variable domain, rest sourced from reference TRBV5-5 and TRBJ2-5, is DAGVTQSPTHLIKTRGQQVTLRCSPISGHKSVSWYQQVLGQGPQFIFQYYEKEERGRGNFPDRFSARQFPNYSSELNVNALLLGDSALYLCASSFRADGGTQYFGPGTRLLVL.

This clonotype has only a few counts. The chain links TRBV28 to TRBJ1-5; a weak D match, TRBD1 (6 bases). CDR1 and CDR2 from the germline V gene are MDHEN and SYDVKM. This CDR3 contains 13 residues. Trimming shortened V by 5 bases and J by 7 bases, and 12 bases separated the two germline ends. The CDR3 loop reads CASSATGPQPQHF. CDR3 DNA sequence: TGTGCCAGCAGTGCTACAGGGCCCCAGCCCCAGCATTTT.

This clonotype was found many times. V is TRBV28 and J is TRBJ1-4; D is unresolved. Germline CDR1 reads MDHEN; CDR2 reads SYDVKM. The CDR3 spans 13 residues. Trimming stripped 3 bases from V and 2 bases from J, with 4 bases between. The CDR3 here is CASSFNTNEKLFF. CDR3 nucleotides: TGTGCCAGCAGTTTTAACACTAATGAAAAACTGTTTTTT.

This clonotype has just a few counts. This chain joins TRBV6-5 and TRBJ1-2; 8 nucleotides match TRBD1. CDR1 and CDR2 from the germline V gene are MNHEY and SVGAGI. The trim removed 4 bases at V and 7 bases at J, leaving 5 bases unmatched. The CDR3 runs 13 residues. The CDR3 DNA sequence: TGTGCCAGCAGTTCCCCCGGACAGGGTGGCTACACCTTC. Protein product: CASSSPGQGGYTF.

This clonotype was detected many times. V is TRBV7-2 and J is TRBJ2-5, with D possibly TRBD1 on 5 matching bases. The germline V gene has CDR1 SGHTA and CDR2 FQGNSA. V was shortened by 7 bases and J by 1 base, with 13 bases between the two germline ends. The CDR3 sequence is 14 residues long. CDR3 nucleotide sequence: TGTGCCAGCAAAATGGGGCAGATCCAAGAGACCCAGTACTTC. Translated, it gives CASKMGQIQETQYF. Filled out from reference TRBV7-2 and TRBJ2-5, the complete variable domain reads GAGVSQSPSNKVTEKGKDVELRCDPISGHTALYWYRQSLGQGLEFLIYFQGNSAPDKSGLPSDRFSAERTGGSVSTLTIQRTQQEDSAVYLCASKMGQIQETQYFGPGTRLLVL.